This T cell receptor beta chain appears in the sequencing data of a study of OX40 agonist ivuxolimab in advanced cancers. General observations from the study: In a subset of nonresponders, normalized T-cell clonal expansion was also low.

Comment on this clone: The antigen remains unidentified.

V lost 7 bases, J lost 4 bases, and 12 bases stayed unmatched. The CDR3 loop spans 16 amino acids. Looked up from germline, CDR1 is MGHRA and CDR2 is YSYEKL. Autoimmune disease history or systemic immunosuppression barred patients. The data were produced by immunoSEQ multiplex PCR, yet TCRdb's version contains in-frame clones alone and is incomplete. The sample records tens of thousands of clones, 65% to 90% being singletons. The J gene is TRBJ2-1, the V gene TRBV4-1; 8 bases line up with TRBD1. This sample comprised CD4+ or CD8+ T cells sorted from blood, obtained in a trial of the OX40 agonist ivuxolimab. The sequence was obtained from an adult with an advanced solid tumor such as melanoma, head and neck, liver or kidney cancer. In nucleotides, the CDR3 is TGCGCCAGCACCGACGCCCCGGGACAGGTATACAATGAGCAGTTCTTC. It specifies CASTDAPGQVYNEQFF.